A selection of T cell receptor beta chains follows, all from one sample in a study of human T cells and chemical hapten exposure. Using its own MiXCR run on the RACE reads, TCRdb lists one record per CDR3 protein. This table has roughly 64,000 distinct CDR3 sequences, 11% appearing once. The material sequenced was whole blood, taken in connection with sensitization to the hapten diphenylcyclopropenone (DPC). All receptors come from a woman aged 25 to 39 with alopecia areata. Some clones in this sample may be carry-over from other donors' samples. Each CDR3 is given with its conserved first and last residue. Fields, in order: J gene, D gene, clone size, V gene, CDR3 protein, CDR3 DNA. D genes are given only for firm matches. Clone size appears in some rows only: once, few, many, or a class for an expanded clone.

J gene: TRBJ2-2; D gene: -; clone size: many; V gene: TRBV5-1; CDR3 protein: CASSLVVGRGTGELFF; CDR3 DNA: TGCGCCAGCAGCTTGGTGGTAGGTCGAGGCACCGGGGAGCTGTTTTTT
J gene: TRBJ2-1; D gene: TRBD2; clone size: few; V gene: TRBV7-6; CDR3 protein: CASSTGLVDNEQFF; CDR3 DNA: TGTGCCAGCAGTACGGGACTAGTCGACAATGAGCAGTTCTTC
J gene: TRBJ2-5; D gene: -; clone size: -; V gene: TRBV28; CDR3 protein: CASSPTGVGAQYF; CDR3 DNA: TGTGCCAGCAGTCCAACTGGGGTAGGAGCCCAGTACTTC
J gene: TRBJ2-5; D gene: TRBD2; clone size: -; V gene: TRBV18; CDR3 protein: CASSRASGQETQYF; CDR3 DNA: TGTGCCAGCTCACGGGCTAGCGGCCAAGAGACCCAGTACTTC
J gene: TRBJ1-5; D gene: -; clone size: few; V gene: TRBV27; CDR3 protein: CASSLSSYNQPQHF; CDR3 DNA: TGTGCCAGCAGTTTATCGTCCTACAATCAGCCCCAGCATTTT
J gene: TRBJ1-4; D gene: -; clone size: many; V gene: TRBV29-1; CDR3 protein: CSVHVGSEEKLFF; CDR3 DNA: TGCAGCGTTCATGTGGGTAGCGAAGAAAAACTGTTTTTT
J gene: TRBJ1-1; D gene: -; clone size: -; V gene: TRBV29-1; CDR3 protein: CSVGQQMNTEAFF; CDR3 DNA: TGCAGCGTTGGACAGCAGATGAACACTGAAGCTTTCTTT
J gene: TRBJ1-1; D gene: TRBD1; clone size: many; V gene: TRBV5-6; CDR3 protein: CASSRSGQGVAFF; CDR3 DNA: TGTGCCAGCAGCCGATCGGGACAGGGGGTAGCTTTCTTT
J gene: TRBJ2-2; D gene: -; clone size: few; V gene: TRBV27; CDR3 protein: CASTVLGGPTGELFF; CDR3 DNA: TGTGCCAGCACCGTCTTGGGGGGCCCCACCGGGGAGCTGTTTTTT
J gene: TRBJ1-6; D gene: -; clone size: few; V gene: TRBV28; CDR3 protein: CASSPGDFNSPLHF; CDR3 DNA: TGTGCCAGCAGTCCGGGGGACTTTAATTCACCCCTCCACTTT
J gene: TRBJ1-6; D gene: -; clone size: few; V gene: TRBV7-2; CDR3 protein: CASSLGGKYNSPLHF; CDR3 DNA: TGTGCCAGCAGCTTAGGGGGAAAGTATAATTCACCCCTCCACTTT
J gene: TRBJ1-5; D gene: -; clone size: -; V gene: TRBV5-1; CDR3 protein: CASKEGDNQPQHF; CDR3 DNA: TGCGCCAGCAAGGAAGGGGACAATCAGCCCCAGCATTTT
J gene: TRBJ2-3; D gene: TRBD1; clone size: few; V gene: TRBV7-2; CDR3 protein: CASSWPGTGVTPLKDTQYF; CDR3 DNA: TGTGCCAGCAGCTGGCCCGGGACAGGGGTCACCCCCCTCAAAGATACGCAGTATTTT
J gene: TRBJ1-3; D gene: TRBD1; clone size: -; V gene: TRBV7-2; CDR3 protein: CASSRYGTDPGNTIYF; CDR3 DNA: TGTGCCAGCAGCCGATACGGGACAGACCCTGGAAACACCATATATTTT
J gene: TRBJ1-3; D gene: -; clone size: -; V gene: TRBV7-9; CDR3 protein: CASKREGSGNTIYF; CDR3 DNA: TGTGCCAGCAAAAGGGAGGGTTCTGGAAACACCATATATTTT
J gene: TRBJ2-5; D gene: TRBD1; clone size: -; V gene: TRBV30; CDR3 protein: CAWSGHLQGYQETQYF; CDR3 DNA: TGTGCCTGGAGTGGACATTTACAGGGGTACCAAGAGACCCAGTACTTC
J gene: TRBJ1-5; D gene: TRBD1; clone size: many; V gene: TRBV7-2; CDR3 protein: CASSLEGTGGNQPQHF; CDR3 DNA: TGTGCCAGCAGCTTAGAGGGGACAGGGGGCAATCAGCCCCAGCATTTT
J gene: TRBJ1-4; D gene: -; clone size: -; V gene: TRBV4-3; CDR3 protein: CASSQEVVASEKLFF; CDR3 DNA: TGCGCCAGCAGCCAAGAAGTAGTAGCGTCCGAAAAACTGTTTTTT
J gene: TRBJ2-5; D gene: -; clone size: -; V gene: TRBV7-9; CDR3 protein: CASSYRRTQETQYF; CDR3 DNA: TGTGCCAGCAGCTACAGGAGAACTCAAGAGACCCAGTACTTC
J gene: TRBJ1-1; D gene: -; clone size: few; V gene: TRBV4-1; CDR3 protein: CASSRVRNGDEAFF; CDR3 DNA: TGCGCCAGCAGCCGCGTCCGGAACGGAGATGAAGCTTTCTTT
J gene: TRBJ2-3; D gene: -; clone size: -; V gene: TRBV23-1; CDR3 protein: CATLGGSPTDTQYF; CDR3 DNA: TGCGCCACGTTGGGAGGATCTCCCACAGATACGCAGTATTTT
J gene: TRBJ2-5; D gene: TRBD2; clone size: -; V gene: TRBV7-2; CDR3 protein: CASSLVSGGKETQYF; CDR3 DNA: TGTGCCAGCAGCTTAGTTTCCGGGGGGAAAGAGACCCAGTACTTC
J gene: TRBJ1-2; D gene: -; clone size: few; V gene: TRBV29-1; CDR3 protein: CSVLPGYTF; CDR3 DNA: TGCAGCGTGCTCCCAGGCTACACCTTC
J gene: TRBJ2-5; D gene: -; clone size: few; V gene: TRBV14; CDR3 protein: CASSHAETQYF; CDR3 DNA: TGTGCCAGCAGCCATGCGGAGACCCAGTACTTC
J gene: TRBJ1-1; D gene: TRBD1; clone size: few; V gene: TRBV5-1; CDR3 protein: CASSSSWTGGTEAFF; CDR3 DNA: TGCGCCAGCAGCTCCAGTTGGACAGGGGGCACTGAAGCTTTCTTT
J gene: TRBJ2-1; D gene: TRBD1; clone size: -; V gene: TRBV7-9; CDR3 protein: CASSPEDRGNNEQFF; CDR3 DNA: TGTGCCAGCAGCCCCGAGGACAGGGGGAACAATGAGCAGTTCTTC
J gene: TRBJ2-3; D gene: -; clone size: few; V gene: TRBV20-1; CDR3 protein: CSARSPTVSSDTQYF; CDR3 DNA: TGCAGTGCTAGATCCCCGACAGTTTCCTCAGATACGCAGTATTTT
J gene: TRBJ2-1; D gene: -; clone size: -; V gene: TRBV29-1; CDR3 protein: CSVGGPASTYNEQFF; CDR3 DNA: TGCAGCGTTGGCGGTCCGGCGAGCACCTACAATGAGCAGTTCTTC
J gene: TRBJ2-3; D gene: -; clone size: few; V gene: TRBV7-8; CDR3 protein: CASSFTGTPSTDTQYF; CDR3 DNA: TGTGCCAGCAGCTTCACCGGGACACCGAGCACAGATACGCAGTATTTT
J gene: TRBJ2-3; D gene: TRBD2; clone size: few; V gene: TRBV29-1; CDR3 protein: CSVENGRLAVTDTQYF; CDR3 DNA: TGCAGCGTCGAGAACGGGAGACTAGCGGTCACAGATACGCAGTATTTT
J gene: TRBJ1-5; D gene: -; clone size: few; V gene: TRBV15; CDR3 protein: CATSRAGLGANQPQHF; CDR3 DNA: TGTGCCACCAGCAGAGCTGGGCTTGGGGCAAATCAGCCCCAGCATTTT
J gene: TRBJ1-2; D gene: TRBD1; clone size: -; V gene: TRBV6-5; CDR3 protein: CASKPTGSYGYTF; CDR3 DNA: TGTGCCAGCAAACCGACAGGGTCCTATGGCTACACCTTC
J gene: TRBJ1-1; D gene: -; clone size: few; V gene: TRBV20-1; CDR3 protein: CSARAPNTEAFF; CDR3 DNA: TGCAGTGCTAGAGCCCCGAACACTGAAGCTTTCTTT